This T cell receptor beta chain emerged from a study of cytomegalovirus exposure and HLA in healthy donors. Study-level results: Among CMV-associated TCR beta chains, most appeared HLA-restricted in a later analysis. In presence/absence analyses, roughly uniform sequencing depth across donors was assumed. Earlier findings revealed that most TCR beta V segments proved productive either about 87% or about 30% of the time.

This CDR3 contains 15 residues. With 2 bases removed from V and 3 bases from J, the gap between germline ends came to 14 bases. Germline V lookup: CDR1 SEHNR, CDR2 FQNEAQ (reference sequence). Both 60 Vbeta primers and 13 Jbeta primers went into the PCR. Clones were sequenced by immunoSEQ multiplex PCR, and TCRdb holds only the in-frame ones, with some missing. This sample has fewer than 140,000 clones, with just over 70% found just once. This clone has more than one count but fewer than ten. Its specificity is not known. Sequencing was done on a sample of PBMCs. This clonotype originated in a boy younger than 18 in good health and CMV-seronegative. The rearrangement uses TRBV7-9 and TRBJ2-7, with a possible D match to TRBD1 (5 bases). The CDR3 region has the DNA TGTGCCAGCAGCTTAATCCGGCAGGGTGTCTACGAGCAGTACTTC. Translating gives CASSLIRQGVYEQYF.